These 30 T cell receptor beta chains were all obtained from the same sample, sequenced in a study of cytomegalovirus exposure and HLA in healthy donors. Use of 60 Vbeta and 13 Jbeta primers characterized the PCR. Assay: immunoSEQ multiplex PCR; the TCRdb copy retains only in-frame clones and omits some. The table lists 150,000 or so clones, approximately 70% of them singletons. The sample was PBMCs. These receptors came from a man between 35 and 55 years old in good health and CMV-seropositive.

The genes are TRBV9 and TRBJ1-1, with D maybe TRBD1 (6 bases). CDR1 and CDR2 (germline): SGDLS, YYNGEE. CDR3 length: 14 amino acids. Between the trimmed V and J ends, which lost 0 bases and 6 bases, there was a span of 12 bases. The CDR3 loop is CASSVAPEGAEAFF. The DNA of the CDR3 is TGTGCCAGCAGCGTAGCTCCCGAGGGGGCTGAAGCTTTCTTT. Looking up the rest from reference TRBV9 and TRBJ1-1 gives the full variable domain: DSGVTQTPKHLITATGQRVTLRCSPRSGDLSVYWYQQSLDQGLQFLIQYYNGEERAKGNILERFSAQQFPDLHSELNLSSLELGDSALYFCASSVAPEGAEAFFGQGTRLTVV.

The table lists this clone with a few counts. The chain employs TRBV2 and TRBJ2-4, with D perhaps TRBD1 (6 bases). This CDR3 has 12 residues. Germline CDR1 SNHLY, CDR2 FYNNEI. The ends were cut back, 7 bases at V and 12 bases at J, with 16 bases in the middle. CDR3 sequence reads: CASTLPRDTQYF. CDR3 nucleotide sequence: TGTGCCAGCACTCTACCTCGGGACACTCAGTACTTC.

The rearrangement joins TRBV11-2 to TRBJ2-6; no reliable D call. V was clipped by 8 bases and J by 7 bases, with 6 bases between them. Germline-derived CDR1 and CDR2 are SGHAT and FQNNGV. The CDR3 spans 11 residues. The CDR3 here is CASHKANVLTF. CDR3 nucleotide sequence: TGTGCCAGCCACAAAGCCAACGTCCTGACTTTC.

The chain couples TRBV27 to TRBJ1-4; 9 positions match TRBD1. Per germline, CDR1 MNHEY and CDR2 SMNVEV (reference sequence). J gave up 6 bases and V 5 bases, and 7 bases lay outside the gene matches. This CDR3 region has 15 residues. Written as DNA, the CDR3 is TGTGCCAGCAGTCTGCGCCGGACAGGGGATGAAAAACTGTTTTTT. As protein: CASSLRRTGDEKLFF. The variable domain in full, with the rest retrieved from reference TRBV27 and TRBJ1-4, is EAQVTQNPRYLITVTGKKLTVTCSQNMNHEYMSWYRQDPGLGLRQIYYSMNVEVTDKGDVPEGYKVSRKEKRNFPLILESPSPNQTSLYFCASSLRRTGDEKLFFGSGTQLSVL.

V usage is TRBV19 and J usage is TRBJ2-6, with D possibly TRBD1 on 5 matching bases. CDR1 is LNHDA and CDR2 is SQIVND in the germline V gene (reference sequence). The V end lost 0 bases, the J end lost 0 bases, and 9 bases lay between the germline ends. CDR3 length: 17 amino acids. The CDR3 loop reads CASSIDRTYSGANVLTF. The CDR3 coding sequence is TGTGCCAGTAGTATAGATCGGACATACTCTGGGGCCAACGTCCTGACTTTC.

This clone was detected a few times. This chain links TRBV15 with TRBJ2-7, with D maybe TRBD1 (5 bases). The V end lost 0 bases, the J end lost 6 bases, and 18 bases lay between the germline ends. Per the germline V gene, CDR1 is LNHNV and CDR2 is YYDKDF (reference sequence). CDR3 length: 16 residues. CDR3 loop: CATSRDLETRQGEQYF. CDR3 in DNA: TGTGCCACCAGCAGAGATTTGGAGACACGGCAGGGCGAGCAGTACTTC.

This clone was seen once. The DNA of the CDR3 is TGTGCCAGTAGTTGGAGGGACAGGGGCCCCTCGGGGGAAAAACTGTTTTTT. Amino acids: CASSWRDRGPSGEKLFF. This chain joins TRBV19 and TRBJ1-4, with 10 nucleotides matching TRBD1. This CDR3 is 17 amino acids long. The germline CDR1 and CDR2 sequences are LNHDA and SQIVND (reference sequence). The V and J ends lost 5 bases and 8 bases, in that order; junction bases with no gene match: 14.

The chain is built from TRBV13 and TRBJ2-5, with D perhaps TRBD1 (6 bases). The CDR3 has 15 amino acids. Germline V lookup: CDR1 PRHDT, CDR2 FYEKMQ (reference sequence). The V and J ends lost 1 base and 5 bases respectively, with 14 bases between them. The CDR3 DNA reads TGTGCCAGCAGCTTAGTTGGGGACATGGGGGAGACCCAGTACTTC. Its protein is CASSLVGDMGETQYF.

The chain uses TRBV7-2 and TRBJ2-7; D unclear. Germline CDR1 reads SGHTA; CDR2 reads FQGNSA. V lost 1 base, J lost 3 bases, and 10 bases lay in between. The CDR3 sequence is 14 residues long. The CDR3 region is CASSLGPQFYEQYF. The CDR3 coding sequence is TGTGCCAGCAGCTTAGGCCCACAGTTCTACGAGCAGTACTTC.

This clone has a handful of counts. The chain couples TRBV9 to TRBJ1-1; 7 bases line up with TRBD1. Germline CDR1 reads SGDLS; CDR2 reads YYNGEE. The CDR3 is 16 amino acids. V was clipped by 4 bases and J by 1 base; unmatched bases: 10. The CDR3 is CASSQGGGGRNTEAFF. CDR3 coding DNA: TGTGCCAGCAGCCAAGGAGGGGGCGGACGGAACACTGAAGCTTTCTTT.

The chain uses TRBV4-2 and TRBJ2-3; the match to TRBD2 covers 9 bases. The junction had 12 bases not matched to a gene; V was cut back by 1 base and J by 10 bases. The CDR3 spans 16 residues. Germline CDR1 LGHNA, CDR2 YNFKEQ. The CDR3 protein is CASSQGGGGGASPQYF. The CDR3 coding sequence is TGTGCCAGCAGCCAAGGTGGGGGCGGGGGGGCATCTCCGCAGTATTTT.

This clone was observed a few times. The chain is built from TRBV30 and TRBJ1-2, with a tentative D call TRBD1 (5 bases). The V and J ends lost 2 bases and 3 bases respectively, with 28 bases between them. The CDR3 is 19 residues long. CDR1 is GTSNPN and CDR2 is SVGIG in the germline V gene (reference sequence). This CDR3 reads CAWSTPRDMGPSLDYGYTF. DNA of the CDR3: TGTGCCTGGAGTACCCCCCGAGACATGGGGCCCAGCCTCGACTATGGCTACACCTTC.

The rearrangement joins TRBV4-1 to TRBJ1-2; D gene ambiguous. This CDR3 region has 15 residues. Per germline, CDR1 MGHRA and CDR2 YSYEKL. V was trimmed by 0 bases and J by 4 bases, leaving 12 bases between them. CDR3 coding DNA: TGCGCCAGCAGCCAAGAATTATGGGCGGGCTATGGCTACACCTTC. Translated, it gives CASSQELWAGYGYTF.

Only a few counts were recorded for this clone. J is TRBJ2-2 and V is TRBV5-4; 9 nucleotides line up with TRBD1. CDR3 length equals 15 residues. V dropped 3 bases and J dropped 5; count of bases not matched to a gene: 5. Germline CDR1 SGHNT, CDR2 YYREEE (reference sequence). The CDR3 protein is CASSWGQGGTGELFF. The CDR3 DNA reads TGTGCCAGCAGCTGGGGACAGGGAGGAACCGGGGAGCTGTTTTTT.

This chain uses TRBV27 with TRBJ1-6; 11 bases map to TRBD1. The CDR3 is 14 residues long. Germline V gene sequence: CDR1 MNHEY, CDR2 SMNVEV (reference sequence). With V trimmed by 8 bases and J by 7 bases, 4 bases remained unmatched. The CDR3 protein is CASGDRGWNSPLHF. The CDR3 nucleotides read TGTGCCAGCGGGGACAGGGGGTGGAATTCACCCCTCCACTTT.

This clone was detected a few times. CDR3 sequence: CASSLKGTSGYTQYF. The CDR3 coding sequence is TGTGCCAGCAGCTTAAAGGGGACTAGCGGTTATACGCAGTATTTT. This chain uses TRBV7-3 with TRBJ2-3; TRBD2 aligns across 11 bases. CDR3 length: 15 residues. Germline V lookup: CDR1 SGHTA, CDR2 FQGTGA. After removal of 1 base from V and 7 bases from J, the junction contained 4 bases not matched to a gene.

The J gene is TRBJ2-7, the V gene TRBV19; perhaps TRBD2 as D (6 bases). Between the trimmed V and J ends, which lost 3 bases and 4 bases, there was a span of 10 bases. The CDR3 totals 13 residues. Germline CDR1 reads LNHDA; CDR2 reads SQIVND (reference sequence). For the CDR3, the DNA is TGTGCCAGTAGTATTTCGGGGGAGTACGAGCAGTACTTC. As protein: CASSISGEYEQYF.

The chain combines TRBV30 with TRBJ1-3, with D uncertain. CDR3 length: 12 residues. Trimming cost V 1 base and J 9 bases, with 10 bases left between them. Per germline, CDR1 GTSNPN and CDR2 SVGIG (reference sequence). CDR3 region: CAWSAIRCTIYF. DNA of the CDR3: TGTGCCTGGAGTGCAATCAGGTGCACCATATATTTT.

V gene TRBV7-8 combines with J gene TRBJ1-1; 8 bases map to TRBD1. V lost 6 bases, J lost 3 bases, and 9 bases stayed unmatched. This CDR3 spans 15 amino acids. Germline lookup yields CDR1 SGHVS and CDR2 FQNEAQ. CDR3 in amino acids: CASSRTGQRYTEAFF. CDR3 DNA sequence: TGTGCCAGCAGTAGGACAGGGCAGCGGTACACTGAAGCTTTCTTT.

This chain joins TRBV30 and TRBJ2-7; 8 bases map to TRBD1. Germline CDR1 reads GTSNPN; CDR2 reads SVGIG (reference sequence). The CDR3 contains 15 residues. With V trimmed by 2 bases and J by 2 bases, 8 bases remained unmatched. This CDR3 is CAWSPTGARTYEQYF. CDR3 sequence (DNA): TGTGCCTGGAGTCCGACAGGGGCGCGTACCTACGAGCAGTACTTC.

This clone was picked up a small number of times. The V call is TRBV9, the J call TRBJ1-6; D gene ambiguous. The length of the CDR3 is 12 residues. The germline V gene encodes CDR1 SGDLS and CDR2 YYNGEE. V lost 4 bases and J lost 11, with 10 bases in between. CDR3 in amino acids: CASSQLRPPLHF. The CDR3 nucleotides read TGTGCCAGCAGCCAACTCCGTCCACCCCTCCACTTT.

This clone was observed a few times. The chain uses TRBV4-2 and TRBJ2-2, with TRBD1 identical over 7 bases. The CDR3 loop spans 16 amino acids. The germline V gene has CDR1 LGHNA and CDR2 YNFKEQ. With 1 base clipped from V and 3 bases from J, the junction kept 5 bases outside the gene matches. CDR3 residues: CASSQAFGTDTGELFF. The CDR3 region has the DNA TGTGCCAGCAGCCAAGCCTTCGGGACAGACACCGGGGAGCTGTTTTTT.

In nucleotides, the CDR3 is TGCGCCAGCAGCCAAGATTGGGGGGTCGGCGAGCAGTACTTC. It translates to CASSQDWGVGEQYF. The chain couples TRBV4-3 to TRBJ2-7, with D possibly TRBD2 on 6 matching bases. Per the germline V gene, CDR1 is LGHNA and CDR2 is YSLEER. The CDR3 has 14 amino acids. The V gene lost 0 bases and the J gene lost 6 bases, with 12 bases spanning the gap.

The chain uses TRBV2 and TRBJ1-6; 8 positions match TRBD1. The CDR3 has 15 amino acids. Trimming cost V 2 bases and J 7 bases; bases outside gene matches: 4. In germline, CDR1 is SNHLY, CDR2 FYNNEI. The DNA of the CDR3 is TGTGCCAGCAGTGAAACGGCAGGGGGCAATTCACCCCTCCACTTT. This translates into CASSETAGGNSPLHF. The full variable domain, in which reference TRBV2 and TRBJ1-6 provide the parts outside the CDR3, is EPEVTQTPSHQVTQMGQEVILRCVPISNHLYFYWYRQILGQKVEFLVSFYNNEISEKSEIFDDQFSVERPDGSNFTLKIRSTKLEDSAMYFCASSETAGGNSPLHFGNGTRLTVT.

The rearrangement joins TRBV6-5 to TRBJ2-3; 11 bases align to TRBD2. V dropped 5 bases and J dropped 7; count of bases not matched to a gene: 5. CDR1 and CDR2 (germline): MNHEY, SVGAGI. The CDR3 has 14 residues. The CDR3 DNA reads TGTGCCAGCAGTACCGGGACTAGCGGAAATACGCAGTATTTT. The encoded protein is CASSTGTSGNTQYF.

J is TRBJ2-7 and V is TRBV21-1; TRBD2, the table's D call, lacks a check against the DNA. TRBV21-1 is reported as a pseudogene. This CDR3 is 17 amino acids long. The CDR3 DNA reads TGTGCCAGCAGCAAGAACCAGCGGGGGCTCACTTCCTACGAGCAGTACTTC. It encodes CASSKNQRGLTSYEQYF.

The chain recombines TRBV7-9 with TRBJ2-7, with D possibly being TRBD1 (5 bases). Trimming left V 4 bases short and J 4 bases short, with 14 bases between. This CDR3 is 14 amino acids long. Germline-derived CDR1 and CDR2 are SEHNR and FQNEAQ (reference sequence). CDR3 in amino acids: CASSSDNPWYEQYF. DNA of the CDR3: TGTGCCAGCAGCTCGGACAACCCTTGGTACGAGCAGTACTTC.

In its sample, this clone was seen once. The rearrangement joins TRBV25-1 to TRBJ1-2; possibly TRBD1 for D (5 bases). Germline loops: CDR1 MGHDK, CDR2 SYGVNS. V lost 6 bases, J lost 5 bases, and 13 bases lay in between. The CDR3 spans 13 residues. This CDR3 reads CASRSAGGYGYTF. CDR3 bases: TGTGCCAGCAGGTCCGCCGGGGGGTATGGCTACACCTTC.

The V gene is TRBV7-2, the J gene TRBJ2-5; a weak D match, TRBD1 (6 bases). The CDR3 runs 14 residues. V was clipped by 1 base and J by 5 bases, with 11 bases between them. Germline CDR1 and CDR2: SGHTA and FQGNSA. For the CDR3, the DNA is TGTGCCAGCAGCTTAGAGGCCCAGGGGGAGACCCAGTACTTC. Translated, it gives CASSLEAQGETQYF.

The CDR3 is CASTYSPGGYGYTF. CDR3 coding DNA: TGTGCCAGCACCTACAGCCCAGGGGGCTATGGCTACACCTTC. This chain uses TRBV2 with TRBJ1-2; 7 bases are shared with TRBD1. The CDR3 covers 14 residues. Germline trimming cut 7 bases from V and 4 bases from J; bases unmatched to any gene: 9. Germline lookup yields CDR1 SNHLY and CDR2 FYNNEI. Full variable domain (remainder filled in from reference TRBV2 and TRBJ1-2): EPEVTQTPSHQVTQMGQEVILRCVPISNHLYFYWYRQILGQKVEFLVSFYNNEISEKSEIFDDQFSVERPDGSNFTLKIRSTKLEDSAMYFCASTYSPGGYGYTFGSGTRLTVV.